This TCR beta chain comes out of a study of cytomegalovirus exposure and HLA in healthy donors. Whole-study results and caveats: About 87% or about 30% of the time was how often most TCR beta V segments were productive, according to an earlier analysis. The likely origin of a cluster of highly shared sequence variants was a sequencing artifact. A later analysis showed TCR association rates differing by HLA locus, peaking at DRB1 and lowest at HLA-C.

This clone was recorded once. Its antigen is still unknown. The PCR had 60 Vbeta and 13 Jbeta primers. Profiling relied on immunoSEQ multiplex PCR, and the TCRdb table lists in-frame clones only, not all of them. The sample records around 200,000 clones, 80% being singletons. At the time of sampling, donors were nominally healthy, though unrecorded immune exposures were likely. V was pared by 7 bases and J by 0 bases, with 7 bases of the junction left unmatched. The CDR3 is made up of 14 amino acids. The V gene's germline CDR1 is SQVTM and CDR2 ANQGSEA. The TCR originated in a boy between 10 and 17 years old in good health and CMV-seronegative. Material: PBMCs. The V gene is TRBV29-1, the J gene TRBJ2-3; 7 bases are shared with TRBD1. This chain's CDR3 is CSAADRVSTDTQYF. CDR3 DNA: TGCAGCGCAGCTGACAGGGTGAGCACAGATACGCAGTATTTT.